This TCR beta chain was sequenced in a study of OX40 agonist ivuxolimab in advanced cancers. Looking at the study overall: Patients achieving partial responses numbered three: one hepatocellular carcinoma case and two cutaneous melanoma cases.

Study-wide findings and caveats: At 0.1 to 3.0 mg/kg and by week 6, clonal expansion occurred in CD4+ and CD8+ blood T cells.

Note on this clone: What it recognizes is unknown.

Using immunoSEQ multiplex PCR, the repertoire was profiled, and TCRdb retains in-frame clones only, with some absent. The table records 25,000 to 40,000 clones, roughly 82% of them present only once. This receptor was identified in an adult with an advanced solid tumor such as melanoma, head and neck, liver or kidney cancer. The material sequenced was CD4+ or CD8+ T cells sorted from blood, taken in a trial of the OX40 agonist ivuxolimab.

CDR3 amino acids: CASSTQVQRTGQETQYF. The DNA for the CDR3 is TGTGCCAGCAGTACACAAGTCCAGAGGACAGGACAAGAGACCCAGTACTTC. The chain couples TRBV7-2 to TRBJ2-5; TRBD1 matches 7 bases. The CDR3 has 17 residues. CDR1 SGHTA and CDR2 FQGNSA come from the germline V gene. Germline trimming cut 6 bases from V and 2 bases from J; bases unmatched to any gene: 15.